This passage covers 28 T cell receptor beta chains from one sample sequenced in a study of blood T cell repertoires in COVID-19. Libraries were prepared by immunoSEQ multiplex PCR; TCRdb keeps only in-frame clonotypes and omits some of them. This sample carries some 350,000 clones, about 93% of them seen once, and the ten largest clones take roughly 3.4%. Material: peripheral blood. The receptors stem from a woman aged 18-29 years who had recovered from COVID-19.

This rearrangement joins TRBV3-1 (or the pseudogene TRBV3-2) to TRBJ2-5, with 10 bases lining up with TRBD2. Germline V gene sequence: CDR1 LGHDT, CDR2 YNNKEL (reference sequence). CDR3 length: 14 residues. V shed 2 bases, J shed 3 bases, and the junction held 0 bases outside the gene matches. CDR3 sequence (DNA): TGTGCCAGCAGCCAACTAGCGGGGGAAGAGACCCAGTACTTC. Translation gives CASSQLAGEETQYF.

V is TRBV7-9 and J is TRBJ1-2, with 12 bases fitting TRBD1. The CDR3 consists of 17 residues. J was trimmed by 6 bases and V by 3 bases; bases with no gene match: 11. Germline V gene sequence: CDR1 SEHNR, CDR2 FQNEAQ (reference sequence). Here the CDR3 reads CASSFSGTGGGKDGYTF. The CDR3 DNA reads TGTGCCAGCAGCTTCTCCGGGACAGGGGGCGGGAAGGATGGCTACACCTTC.

The chain has TRBV7-2 and TRBJ1-2; 7 nucleotides line up with TRBD1. V was pared by 5 bases and J by 0 bases, with 9 bases of the junction left unmatched. The CDR3 is made up of 16 amino acids. Looked up from germline, CDR1 is SGHTA and CDR2 is FQGNSA. The DNA for the CDR3 is TGTGCCAGCAGCACACCGGGACAGCTTGCTAACTATGGCTACACCTTC. Its protein is CASSTPGQLANYGYTF.

J is TRBJ2-2 and V is TRBV24-1, with 7 bases matching TRBD2. Unmatched junction bases numbered 12, after V lost 2 bases and J lost 7 bases. The germline gives CDR1 KGHDR, CDR2 SFDVKD. CDR3 length: 17 residues. Here the CDR3 reads CATSDSTSATPYGELFF. CDR3 nucleotide sequence: TGTGCCACCAGTGATTCCACTAGCGCGACGCCTTACGGGGAGCTGTTTTTT.

V usage is TRBV6-6 and J usage is TRBJ2-3; D may be TRBD1 (6 bases). Trimming removed 0 bases from V and 2 bases from J, with 12 bases in between. The CDR3 is made up of 16 amino acids. Germline loops: CDR1 MNHNY, CDR2 SVGAGI (reference sequence). In DNA form, the CDR3 reads TGTGCCAGCAGTTACTCGATGGGACATCCCACAGATACGCAGTATTTT. Its protein product is CASSYSMGHPTDTQYF.

The gene calls are TRBV30 and TRBJ1-1, with 8 positions matching TRBD1. CDR3 length: 12 residues. Germline V lookup: CDR1 GTSNPN, CDR2 SVGIG (reference sequence). J gave up 5 bases and V 5 bases, and 4 bases lay outside the gene matches. For the CDR3, the DNA is TGTGCCTGGGACAGGGGTGAAACTGAAGCTTTCTTT. Protein sequence: CAWDRGETEAFF.

CDR3 in amino acids: CASSLHGQAPVDEQFF. The CDR3 DNA sequence: TGTGCCAGCAGCCTCCACGGACAGGCGCCTGTCGATGAGCAGTTCTTC. The chain carries TRBV3-1 (or the pseudogene TRBV3-2) and TRBJ2-1; 7 nucleotides line up with TRBD1. J lost 8 bases, V lost 4 bases, and 14 bases had no gene match. Germline assignment: CDR1 LGHDT and CDR2 YNNKEL (reference sequence). This CDR3 is 16 amino acids long.

The chain recombines TRBV4-1 with TRBJ2-1; a weak D match, TRBD2 (6 bases). CDR1 is MGHRA, CDR2 YSYEKL, per germline. Trimming took 1 base from V and 8 from J, leaving 15 bases between them. The CDR3 has 15 amino acids. In nucleotides, the CDR3 is TGCGCCAGCAGCCAAGGTCCGGGAGTCATAGATGAGCAGTTCTTC. Translation: CASSQGPGVIDEQFF.

Of note for this clone: The identical CDR3 is also encoded by other nucleotide sequences in the sample. The gene calls are TRBV9 and TRBJ2-2, with 10 bases matching TRBD2. The V segment lost 2 bases and the J segment 4 bases; nucleotides outside the gene matches: 2. Germline CDR1 reads SGDLS; CDR2 reads YYNGEE. The CDR3 extends over 15 amino acids. CDR3 in DNA: TGTGCCAGCAGCGTGGGACTAGCGTTCACCGGGGAGCTGTTTTTT. Amino acid sequence: CASSVGLAFTGELFF.

The genes are TRBV19 and TRBJ2-3, with a possible D match to TRBD2 (5 bases). Looked up from germline, CDR1 is LNHDA and CDR2 is SQIVND (reference sequence). The CDR3 consists of 15 residues. Trimming removed 3 bases at V and 4 bases at J, with 14 bases between. CDR3 nucleotide sequence: TGTGCCAGTAGTATCGGGAACCGGGTGGCAGATACGCAGTATTTT. Translating gives CASSIGNRVADTQYF.

This chain connects TRBV21-1 to TRBJ1-2. TRBV21-1 is a pseudogene. CDR3 length: 13 amino acids. In nucleotides, the CDR3 is TGTGCCAGCAGCAAGAGGGGGGGTCGTGGCTACACCTTC. It translates to CASSKRGGRGYTF.

The rearrangement joins TRBV10-3 to TRBJ1-4, with D possibly being TRBD1 (6 bases). V lost 0 bases and J 6 bases, leaving 11 bases between the germline ends. This CDR3 has 15 amino acids. Looked up from germline, CDR1 is ENHRY and CDR2 is SYGVKD. The CDR3 DNA sequence: TGTGCCATCAGTGAGTCGAACAGGGCGGATGAAAAACTGTTTTTT. As protein: CAISESNRADEKLFF.

The V and J genes are TRBV5-1 and TRBJ2-2, with 9 bases identical to TRBD1. Germline values: CDR1 SGHRS, CDR2 YFSETQ. V trimming: 4 bases; J trimming: 5 bases; junction bases outside the gene matches: 9. This CDR3 region has 16 residues. In DNA, the CDR3 is TGCGCCAGCAGCCTAAGGACAGGGGCGTGGACCGGGGAGCTGTTTTTT. Translation gives CASSLRTGAWTGELFF.

This clone was seen once. The chain uses TRBV12-5 and TRBJ2-6, with no clear D. Trimming stripped 7 bases from V and 1 base from J, with 5 bases between. CDR1 and CDR2 (germline): LGHNT, FRNRAP. The CDR3 is 13 residues long. The chain's CDR3 is CASAVSGANVLTF. CDR3 nucleotides: TGTGCTAGTGCCGTGTCTGGGGCCAACGTCCTGACTTTC.

The rearrangement uses TRBV5-1 and TRBJ2-5, with 10 positions matching TRBD1. V shed 4 bases and J 5 bases; nucleotides not matched to a gene: 5. Per the germline V gene, CDR1 is SGHRS and CDR2 is YFSETQ. There are 14 residues in the CDR3. CDR3 sequence (DNA): TGCGCCAGCAGCCCGGGGACAGGGGCTGAGACCCAGTACTTC. It translates to CASSPGTGAETQYF.

The chain carries TRBV7-9 and TRBJ1-2; 7 bases map to TRBD1. This CDR3 comprises 15 residues. Per the germline V gene, CDR1 is SEHNR and CDR2 is FQNEAQ (reference sequence). Germline trimming cut 5 bases from V and 0 bases from J; bases unmatched to any gene: 6. CDR3 sequence reads: CASSKGDSANYGYTF. CDR3 nucleotide sequence: TGTGCCAGCAGCAAAGGGGACAGCGCTAACTATGGCTACACCTTC.

The chain uses TRBV12-3 or TRBV12-4 and TRBJ2-2, with D uncertain. This CDR3 is built from 11 residues. V lost 3 bases, J lost 8 bases, and 4 bases lay in between. CDR3 in DNA: TGTGCCAGCAGTTTCGTGGGGGAGCTGTTTTTT. This gives the protein CASSFVGELFF.

J is TRBJ1-1 and V is TRBV5-8; D might be TRBD1 (6 bases). V lost 6 bases, J lost 5 bases, and 17 bases lay in between. CDR1 is SGHTS and CDR2 is YDEGEE in the germline V gene. The CDR3 totals 14 residues. The CDR3: CASIWRGAGTEAFF. For the CDR3, the DNA is TGTGCCAGCATCTGGCGGGGGGCGGGAACTGAAGCTTTCTTT.

This sequence joins TRBV4-2 and TRBJ1-1; weak D call: TRBD1 (5 bases). The CDR3 extends over 15 amino acids. The ends were cut back, 0 bases at V and 5 bases at J, with 13 bases in the middle. The V gene's germline CDR1 is LGHNA and CDR2 YNFKEQ. The CDR3 coding sequence is TGTGCCAGCAGCCAAGATCCCAAGGGGAGGACTGAAGCTTTCTTT. This sequence encodes CASSQDPKGRTEAFF.

The chain links TRBV5-1 to TRBJ1-1; 9 bases match TRBD1. Germline CDR1 SGHRS, CDR2 YFSETQ. The CDR3 covers 17 residues. The junction had 10 bases not matched to a gene; V was cut back by 0 bases and J by 4 bases. Here the CDR3 DNA reads TGCGCCAGCAGCTTGGCACTGACAGGGGGAAGATCCACTGAAGCTTTCTTT. This encodes CASSLALTGGRSTEAFF.

This clone occurred a few times. The V gene is TRBV7-2, the J gene TRBJ2-2; D is undetermined. V shed 5 bases and J shed 6 bases, with 13 bases lying between them. CDR1 is SGHTA and CDR2 is FQGNSA in the germline V gene. The CDR3 totals 14 residues. The CDR3 is CASSLVEASGELFF. CDR3 nucleotide sequence: TGTGCCAGCAGCCTCGTCGAGGCGTCCGGGGAGCTGTTTTTT.

The chain couples TRBV29-1 to TRBJ1-2, with a tentative D call TRBD1 (6 bases). Germline CDR1 reads SQVTM; CDR2 reads ANQGSEA. V was clipped by 6 bases and J by 4 bases, with 12 bases between them. This CDR3 is 12 amino acids long. CDR3 DNA: TGCAGCGTCGACCGGGACACCTATGGCTACACCTTC. Its translation is CSVDRDTYGYTF.

The chain links TRBV7-9 to TRBJ2-3; D gene ambiguous. V gave up 2 bases and J gave up 11 bases, with 14 bases separating them. In germline, CDR1 is SEHNR, CDR2 FQNEAQ (reference sequence). The length of the CDR3 is 13 residues. CDR3 in amino acids: CASSLLRKKKQYF. CDR3 bases: TGTGCCAGCAGCTTATTGAGAAAGAAGAAGCAGTATTTT.

The table lists this clone with a count of one. The rearrangement joins TRBV24-1 to TRBJ2-2, with 10 bases lining up with TRBD2. CDR3 size: 17 residues. J lost 3 bases, V lost 1 base, and 4 bases had no gene match. In germline, CDR1 is KGHDR, CDR2 SFDVKD. Here the CDR3 DNA reads TGTGCCACCAGTGATTTTGTCACTAGCGGGGACACCGGGGAGCTGTTTTTT. It translates to CATSDFVTSGDTGELFF.

This rearrangement joins TRBV25-1 to TRBJ1-1, with 12 positions matching TRBD1. Trimming cost V 6 bases and J 1 base; bases outside gene matches: 3. Per the germline V gene, CDR1 is MGHDK and CDR2 is SYGVNS. The CDR3 has 15 amino acids. CDR3 in DNA: TGTGCCAGCAGGGGGACAGGGGGCAGGAACACTGAAGCTTTCTTT. As protein: CASRGTGGRNTEAFF.

The chain joins TRBV11-2 to TRBJ2-1; D perhaps matches TRBD2 (5 bases). In germline, CDR1 is SGHAT, CDR2 FQNNGV. The ends were cut back, 1 base at V and 10 bases at J, with 11 bases in the middle. The CDR3 contains 13 residues. As DNA, the CDR3 is TGTGCCAGCAGCTTAGTACCAAGGGAGGAGCAGTTCTTC. Encoded protein: CASSLVPREEQFF.

This chain uses TRBV5-8 with TRBJ2-1, with TRBD2 as a possible D gene (6 bases). Germline assignment: CDR1 SGHTS and CDR2 YDEGEE. The CDR3 spans 15 residues. V dropped 0 bases and J dropped 9 bases, with 16 bases sitting between them. CDR3 sequence (DNA): TGTGCCAGCAGCTTGGAGCCCGGGGGAGGTCGTGAGCAGTTCTTC. Translated: CASSLEPGGGREQFF.

The CDR3 bases are TGTGCCACCAGTGCCAAACTAGCGGCTCAAGAGACCCAGTACTTC. Translated: CATSAKLAAQETQYF. The rearrangement links TRBV24-1 to TRBJ2-5; 8 bases align to TRBD2. The V gene end was trimmed by 5 bases and the J gene end by 2 bases; junction bases not matched to a gene: 6. CDR1 KGHDR and CDR2 SFDVKD come from the germline V gene. The CDR3 length is 15 residues.